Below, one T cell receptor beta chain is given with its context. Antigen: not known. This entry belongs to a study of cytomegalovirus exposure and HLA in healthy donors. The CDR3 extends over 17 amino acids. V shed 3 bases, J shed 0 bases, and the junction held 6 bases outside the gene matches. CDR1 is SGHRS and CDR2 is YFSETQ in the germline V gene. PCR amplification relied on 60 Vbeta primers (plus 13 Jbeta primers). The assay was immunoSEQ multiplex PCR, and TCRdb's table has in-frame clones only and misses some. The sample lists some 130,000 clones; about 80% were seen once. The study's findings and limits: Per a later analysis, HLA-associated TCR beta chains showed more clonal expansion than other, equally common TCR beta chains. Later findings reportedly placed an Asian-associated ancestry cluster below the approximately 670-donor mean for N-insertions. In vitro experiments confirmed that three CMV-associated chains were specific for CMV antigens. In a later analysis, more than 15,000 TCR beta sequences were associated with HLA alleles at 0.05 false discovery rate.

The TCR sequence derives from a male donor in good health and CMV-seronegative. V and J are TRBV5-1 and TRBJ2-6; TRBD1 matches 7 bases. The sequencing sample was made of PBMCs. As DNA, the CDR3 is TGCGCCAGCAGCTCTGGACAGGTTATCTCTGGGGCCAACGTCCTGACTTTC. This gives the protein CASSSGQVISGANVLTF.